A single sample is the source of the 10 T cell receptor beta chains below, sequenced in a study of cytomegalovirus exposure and HLA in healthy donors. Both 60 Vbeta primers and 13 Jbeta primers went into the PCR. Some clones are missing from TCRdb's copy, which holds only in-frame ones; the method was immunoSEQ multiplex PCR. The data hold under 200,000 clones, with about 63% observed a single time. The specimen was PBMCs. Source of these receptors: a woman aged 40 to 49 in good health and CMV-seropositive.

This clone was recorded a few times. The chain is built from TRBV2 and TRBJ2-1, with a possible D match to TRBD1 (6 bases). Trimming took off 7 bases at V and 0 bases at J, with 19 bases between the two ends. Germline loops: CDR1 SNHLY, CDR2 FYNNEI. The CDR3 consists of 17 residues. CDR3 in DNA: TGTGCCAGCACCTCCCCGACAGGCTGGGCCTCCTACAATGAGCAGTTCTTC. Residues: CASTSPTGWASYNEQFF. Based on the CDR3 plus reference TRBV2 and TRBJ2-1, the full variable domain is EPEVTQTPSHQVTQMGQEVILRCVPISNHLYFYWYRQILGQKVEFLVSFYNNEISEKSEIFDDQFSVERPDGSNFTLKIRSTKLEDSAMYFCASTSPTGWASYNEQFFGPGTRLTVL.

CDR3 sequence (DNA): TGTGCCAGTAGTATCCTGCACAGCGGTACGAACACCGGGGAGCTGTTTTTT. Translated: CASSILHSGTNTGELFF. The rearrangement links TRBV19 to TRBJ2-2; TRBD2 is a possible D gene (5 bases). CDR1 is LNHDA, CDR2 SQIVND, per germline (reference sequence). The CDR3 sequence is 17 residues long. Trimming shortened V by 3 bases and J by 0 bases, and 14 bases separated the two germline ends.

The chain has TRBV6-6 and TRBJ2-1; TRBD2 might be the D (5 bases). From germline, CDR1 is MNHNY and CDR2 SVGAGI (reference sequence). The CDR3 totals 13 residues. Trimming cost V 0 bases and J 9 bases, with 9 bases left between them. CDR3 in amino acids: CASSYSRGGEQFF. The CDR3 bases are TGTGCCAGCAGTTACTCAAGAGGAGGTGAGCAGTTCTTC.

The rearrangement joins TRBV6-5 to TRBJ1-2; TRBD1 agrees at 9 bases. Germline CDR1 reads MNHEY; CDR2 reads SVGAGI. The CDR3 is made up of 14 amino acids. After removal of 6 bases from V and 3 bases from J, the junction contained 5 bases not matched to a gene. As DNA, the CDR3 is TGTGCCAGCAGGAAACAGGGGGCACACTATGGCTACACCTTC. This encodes CASRKQGAHYGYTF.

This chain uses TRBV27 with TRBJ2-1, with TRBD2 matching 7 bases. J gave up 5 bases and V 7 bases, and 11 bases lay outside the gene matches. This CDR3 spans 15 amino acids. Germline-derived CDR1 and CDR2 are MNHEY and SMNVEV (reference sequence). CDR3 residues: CASTPEWGRDNEQFF. CDR3 DNA sequence: TGTGCCAGCACCCCGGAGTGGGGGAGGGACAATGAGCAGTTCTTC.

CDR3 protein: CASSLGTPIHNEQFF. The DNA for the CDR3 is TGTGCCAGCAGCTTGGGGACTCCAATACACAATGAGCAGTTCTTC. V and J are TRBV7-3 and TRBJ2-1; D is possibly TRBD2 (6 bases). The V and J ends lost 3 bases and 5 bases respectively, with 14 bases between them. In germline, CDR1 is SGHTA, CDR2 FQGTGA. The CDR3 extends over 15 amino acids.

V usage is TRBV14 and J usage is TRBJ2-5; the D is unclear. V was pared by 10 bases and J by 2 bases, with 8 bases between. Germline CDR1 is SGHDN and CDR2 is FVKESK. This CDR3 has 11 amino acids. The CDR3 bases are TGTGCCAATATGGAGCAAGAGACCCAGTACTTC. Protein sequence: CANMEQETQYF.

V is TRBV5-4 and J is TRBJ2-3; 7 bases align to TRBD1. Germline V gene sequence: CDR1 SGHNT, CDR2 YYREEE (reference sequence). The J segment lost 0 bases and the V segment lost 3 bases, leaving 4 bases of the junction unmatched. This CDR3 has 15 amino acids. In nucleotides, the CDR3 is TGTGCCAGCAGCTCCGCAGGGGGAAGCACAGATACGCAGTATTTT. It codes for CASSSAGGSTDTQYF.

The J gene is TRBJ1-5, the V gene TRBV16; no reliable D call. Germline CDR1 KGHSY, CDR2 FQNENV. V lost 0 bases, J lost 3 bases, and 9 bases lay in between. The CDR3 consists of 15 residues. CDR3 region: CASSQSGQANQPQHF. CDR3 bases: TGTGCCAGCAGCCAATCGGGCCAGGCCAATCAGCCCCAGCATTTT.

This clone was counted a few times. The genes are TRBV19 and TRBJ2-7; TRBD1 matches 7 bases. The V and J ends lost 7 bases and 5 bases, in that order; junction bases with no gene match: 14. Germline V gene sequence: CDR1 LNHDA, CDR2 SQIVND (reference sequence). This CDR3 spans 15 amino acids. CDR3 bases: TGTGCCAGTACCACGGCCGTGGCAGGGGGTGACGAGCAGTACTTC. As protein: CASTTAVAGGDEQYF.